One and the same sample provided the 18 T cell receptor beta chains below, sequenced in a study of blood T cell repertoires in COVID-19. Sequenced by immunoSEQ multiplex PCR; TCRdb stores in-frame clones only, minus some. The sample consists of about 210,000 clones, around nine tenths of them appearing once. The material sequenced was PBMCs or T cells enriched from blood (not recorded which). The source of these receptors is a woman aged 25 to 39 who had been exposed to COVID-19.

The J gene is TRBJ2-3, the V gene TRBV3-1 (or the pseudogene TRBV3-2); 11 nucleotides agree with TRBD2. CDR1 and CDR2 (germline): LGHDT, YNNKEL (reference sequence). CDR3 length equals 16 residues. V lost 1 base to trimming and J lost 3 bases; unmatched junction nucleotides: 3. CDR3 in amino acids: CASSQVTSGVTDTQYF. The CDR3 DNA follows: TGTGCCAGCAGCCAAGTGACTAGCGGGGTAACAGATACGCAGTATTTT.

This sequence joins TRBV20-1 and TRBJ2-7; D uncertain. The germline gives CDR1 DFQATT, CDR2 SNEGSKA (reference sequence). Trimming left V 2 bases short and J 6 bases short, with 8 bases between. This CDR3 has 11 amino acids. CDR3 nucleotides: TGCAGTGCTAGACTCGAGGCCGAGCAGTACTTC. Its translation is CSARLEAEQYF.

The chain joins TRBV4-1 to TRBJ2-2; 7 nucleotides align to TRBD1. Germline-derived CDR1 and CDR2 are MGHRA and YSYEKL. The CDR3 is made up of 15 amino acids. The V gene end was trimmed by 3 bases and the J gene end by 6 bases; junction bases not matched to a gene: 7. This chain's CDR3 is CASSHGDRESGELFF. In nucleotides, the CDR3 is TGCGCCAGCAGCCATGGTGACAGGGAATCCGGGGAGCTGTTTTTT.

The V gene is TRBV7-6, the J gene TRBJ1-4; D gene unclear. Trimming pared 5 bases from V and 7 bases from J, leaving 11 bases between. CDR1 is SGHVS and CDR2 is FNYEAQ in the germline V gene. The CDR3 is 13 residues long. CDR3 residues: CASSLHSGEKLFF. CDR3 bases: TGTGCCAGCAGCCTCCACAGTGGTGAAAAACTGTTTTTT.

The V gene is TRBV30, the J gene TRBJ1-5; the match to TRBD1 covers 10 bases. The CDR3 loop spans 20 amino acids. Germline CDR1 GTSNPN, CDR2 SVGIG (reference sequence). Unmatched junction bases numbered 16, after V lost 0 bases and J lost 2 bases. DNA for the CDR3: TGTGCCTGGAGTGTATATAGCGGGACAGGGGAGTATTCGGGCAATCAGCCCCAGCATTTT. As protein: CAWSVYSGTGEYSGNQPQHF.

V usage is TRBV27 and J usage is TRBJ2-7; D unresolved. This CDR3 region has 13 residues. Per germline, CDR1 MNHEY and CDR2 SMNVEV (reference sequence). Trimming took 3 bases from V and 2 from J, leaving 8 bases between them. The CDR3 DNA sequence: TGTGCCAGCAGTTTTCGTGCTACCTACGAGCAGTACTTC. Protein: CASSFRATYEQYF.

CDR3 in DNA: TGTGCCAGCAGCTTAGCCGGGACTAGCGGGGGGCCGGGAGATACGCAGTATTTT. Translating gives CASSLAGTSGGPGDTQYF. This chain links TRBV7-9 with TRBJ2-3, with 15 nucleotides matching TRBD2. J gave up 5 bases and V 0 bases, and 6 bases lay outside the gene matches. This CDR3 comprises 18 residues. The germline V gene has CDR1 SEHNR and CDR2 FQNEAQ (reference sequence).

The chain carries TRBV18 and TRBJ1-5, with 7 nucleotides matching TRBD1. Germline CDR1 is KGHSH and CDR2 is LQKENI. Trimming cost V 3 bases and J 7 bases; bases outside gene matches: 6. The CDR3 sequence is 14 residues long. For the CDR3, the DNA is TGTGCCAGCTCACCTACCACAGGGGACCAGCCCCAGCATTTT. Protein product: CASSPTTGDQPQHF.

This clone was counted once. This chain joins TRBV10-3 and TRBJ1-1; 8 nucleotides align to TRBD1. Germline CDR1 and CDR2: ENHRY and SYGVKD. With V trimmed by 3 bases and J by 7 bases, 13 bases remained unmatched. CDR3 length: 16 residues. The CDR3 spells CAISDPTQGASNEAFF. In DNA, the CDR3 is TGTGCCATCAGTGACCCTACCCAGGGGGCTAGTAATGAAGCTTTCTTT.

V is TRBV7-2 and J is TRBJ2-1, with D possibly TRBD2 on 5 matching bases. With 6 bases removed from V and 3 bases from J, the gap between germline ends came to 18 bases. Per the germline V gene, CDR1 is SGHTA and CDR2 is FQGNSA. The CDR3 totals 16 residues. CDR3 residues: CASSQPPAEIYNEQFF. The CDR3 region has the DNA TGTGCCAGCAGTCAGCCGCCAGCGGAGATCTACAATGAGCAGTTCTTC.

The chain employs TRBV12-3 or TRBV12-4 and TRBJ1-3; D is perhaps TRBD1 (6 bases). V lost 6 bases and J 8 bases, leaving 11 bases between the germline ends. The CDR3 sequence is 12 residues long. The CDR3 DNA reads as TGTGCCAGCAGCCTCAGGGGTTACACCATATATTTT. Residues: CASSLRGYTIYF.

CDR3 in amino acids: CASSPLNQPQHF. The CDR3 DNA reads TGTGCCAGCAGCCCCCTTAATCAGCCCCAGCATTTT. This chain uses TRBV7-9 with TRBJ1-5; D call uncertain. This CDR3 region has 12 residues. V was cut by 5 bases and J by 4 bases, with 6 bases left in between. CDR1 is SEHNR and CDR2 is FQNEAQ in the germline V gene (reference sequence).

This chain uses TRBV11-2 with TRBJ1-4; D ambiguous. The length of the CDR3 is 16 residues. V lost 4 bases, J lost 7 bases, and 19 bases lay in between. CDR1 and CDR2 from the germline V gene are SGHAT and FQNNGV. The CDR3 DNA reads as TGTGCCAGCAGCTCCGCCCCGGCTGAGCGGGGTGAAAAACTGTTTTTT. Its translation is CASSSAPAERGEKLFF.

The rearrangement links TRBV7-3 to TRBJ2-1; 10 bases map to TRBD2. Germline-derived CDR1 and CDR2 are SGHTA and FQGTGA. This CDR3 has 19 amino acids. Trimming cost V 0 bases and J 0 bases; bases outside gene matches: 8. The CDR3 nucleotides are TGTGCCAGCAGCTTAACTAGCGGGGGGTCCTTAAGCTCCTACAATGAGCAGTTCTTC. It yields the protein CASSLTSGGSLSSYNEQFF.

The rearrangement links TRBV7-6 to TRBJ1-1; the D gene is possibly TRBD1 (5 bases). The germline V gene has CDR1 SGHVS and CDR2 FNYEAQ. V was trimmed by 6 bases and J by 1 base, leaving 12 bases between them. The CDR3 has 14 amino acids. The CDR3 spells CASSWGPGNTEAFF. CDR3 DNA: TGTGCCAGCAGTTGGGGCCCAGGGAACACTGAAGCTTTCTTT.

This clone was counted between two and nine times. The chain employs TRBV6-2 or TRBV6-3 and TRBJ1-2; D possibly corresponds to TRBD1 (6 bases). CDR3 size: 13 residues. In germline, CDR1 is MNHEY, CDR2 SVGEGT. With 5 bases removed from V and 4 bases from J, the gap between germline ends came to 11 bases. Here the CDR3 DNA reads TGTGCCAGCAGTCCGGGACACGCCTATGGCTACACCTTC. It codes for CASSPGHAYGYTF.

The chain is built from TRBV24-1 and TRBJ2-1; TRBD2 matches 16 bases. The ends lost 4 bases at V and 8 bases at J; junction bases unmatched: 7. CDR1 and CDR2 (germline): KGHDR, SFDVKD. The CDR3 extends over 17 amino acids. Written as DNA, the CDR3 is TGTGCCACCAGTGACGCTTCCGGGACTAGCGGGGGGGATGAGCAGTTCTTC. As protein: CATSDASGTSGGDEQFF.

A remark on this clone: Germline and junction disagree at one end, which may indicate a read error. The rearrangement uses TRBV30 and TRBJ1-1; D is perhaps TRBD1 (5 bases). CDR3 size: 14 residues. The V gene's germline CDR1 is GTSNPN and CDR2 SVGIG (reference sequence). This CDR3 is CAWNFGTGNAEAFF. In DNA form, the CDR3 reads TGTGCCTGGAATTTTGGGACTGGGAACGCTGAAGCTTTCTTT.